These T cell receptor beta chains were read from a single sample in a study of blood T cell repertoires in COVID-19. The repertoire was sequenced with immunoSEQ multiplex PCR; TCRdb's copy has only in-frame clones and lacks some. The repertoire has 150,000 or so clones, about 88% of them found once; the top ten carry 15% to 20%. What was sequenced was peripheral blood. These receptors were obtained from a man in his 60s with active or convalescent COVID-19. The CDR3 runs from the conserved cysteine through the conserved F or W. Fields, in order: J gene, CDR3 length, V gene, CDR3 protein.

J: TRBJ1-2
length: 16
V: TRBV3-1/TRBV3-2
CDR3: CASSHSERTRVYGYTF

J: TRBJ1-2
length: 10
V: TRBV29-1
CDR3: CSVDRGGYTF

J: TRBJ2-5
length: 14
V: TRBV5-1
CDR3: CASSFSQVQETQYF

J: TRBJ2-1
length: 15
V: TRBV10-1
CDR3: CASSPGTSDGNEQFF

J: TRBJ1-2
length: 15
V: TRBV11-2
CDR3: CASSLPRDRGYGYTF

J: TRBJ1-5
length: 13
V: TRBV30
CDR3: CAWSGQANQPQHF

J: TRBJ1-5
length: 16
V: TRBV19
CDR3: CASSVLQGPVNQPQHF

J: TRBJ1-1
length: 13
V: TRBV5-1
CDR3: CASSWAGDTEAFF

J: TRBJ2-5
length: 13
V: TRBV5-1
CDR3: CASSPGSEETQYF

J: TRBJ2-1
length: 16
V: TRBV24-1
CDR3: CATSDTRDRGGHEQFF

J: TRBJ2-6
length: 15
V: TRBV2
CDR3: CASSSQGAGANVLTF

J: TRBJ1-2
length: 17
V: TRBV6-1
CDR3: CASSEILGPGSNYGYTF

J: TRBJ2-3
length: 13
V: TRBV7-7
CDR3: CASSSGPTDTQYF

J: TRBJ2-2
length: 15
V: TRBV7-9
CDR3: CASSLGQGATGELFF

J: TRBJ1-1
length: 15
V: TRBV27
CDR3: CASRKAGTVNTEAFF

J: TRBJ1-3
length: 16
V: TRBV19
CDR3: CASSTLTGSAGNTIYF

J: TRBJ1-4
length: 19
V: TRBV4-2
CDR3: CASSQARGTGGASNEKLFF

J: TRBJ1-2
length: 16
V: TRBV27
CDR3: CASSLLTAGTGVGYTF

J: TRBJ2-7
length: 15
V: TRBV7-2
CDR3: CASSPPRRPAYEQYF

J: TRBJ2-3
length: 19
V: TRBV9
CDR3: CASSAPTSGRAGVADTQYF

J: TRBJ1-2
length: 13
V: TRBV3-1/TRBV3-2
CDR3: CASGQGTGYGYTF

J: TRBJ2-3
length: 16
V: TRBV18
CDR3: CASSPLGGRAGYTQYF

J: TRBJ1-1
length: 14
V: TRBV7-8
CDR3: CASSARQGGREAFF

J: TRBJ1-4
length: 15
V: TRBV6-1
CDR3: CASSGRVGTNEKLFF

J: TRBJ2-7
length: 16
V: TRBV21-1
CDR3: CASTSTGTGVSYEQYF

J: TRBJ1-2
length: 13
V: TRBV12-3/TRBV12-4
CDR3: CASSLGQGGGYTF

J: TRBJ1-5
length: 13
V: TRBV7-8
CDR3: CASSPERSRPQHF

J: TRBJ1-1
length: 11
V: TRBV6-5
CDR3: CASRGRTEAFF

J: TRBJ1-4
length: 13
V: TRBV6-5
CDR3: CATKDRDREKLFF

J: TRBJ1-1
length: 17
V: TRBV11-2
CDR3: CASSFDRTGGRYTEAFF

J: TRBJ1-5
length: 14
V: TRBV24-1
CDR3: CATSDRTGNQPQHF

J: TRBJ2-2
length: 18
V: TRBV3-1/TRBV3-2
CDR3: CASSQGTSGVGVTGELFF

J: TRBJ1-5
length: 13
V: TRBV2
CDR3: CASSVGVNQPQHF

J: TRBJ2-5
length: 11
V: TRBV30
CDR3: CAWSRGETQYF

J: TRBJ2-5
length: 15
V: TRBV4-1
CDR3: CASSQDKGGRETQYF

J: TRBJ1-3
length: 16
V: TRBV11-2
CDR3: CASSLVQGHSGNTIYF

J: TRBJ1-1
length: 14
V: TRBV2
CDR3: CASRVGQGSTEAFF

J: TRBJ1-5
length: 18
V: TRBV7-9
CDR3: CASSLTGTGQWDNQPQHF

J: TRBJ2-3
length: 14
V: TRBV7-2
CDR3: CASSLGQGIDTQYF

J: TRBJ1-5
length: 16
V: TRBV19
CDR3: CASTDSGLGGNQPQHF